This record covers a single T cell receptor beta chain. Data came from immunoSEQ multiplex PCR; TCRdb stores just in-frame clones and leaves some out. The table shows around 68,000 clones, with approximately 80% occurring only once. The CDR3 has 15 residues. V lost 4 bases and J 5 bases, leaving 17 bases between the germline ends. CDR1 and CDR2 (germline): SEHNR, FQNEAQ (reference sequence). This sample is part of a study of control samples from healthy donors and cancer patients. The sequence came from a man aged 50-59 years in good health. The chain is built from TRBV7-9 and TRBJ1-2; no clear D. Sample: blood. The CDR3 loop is CASSSHFAIWYGYTF. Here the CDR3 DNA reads TGTGCCAGCAGCTCTCATTTTGCTATTTGGTATGGCTACACCTTC.